The source of this TCR beta chain is a study of cytomegalovirus exposure and HLA in healthy donors (dated by TCRdb to the late 2010s). Background on the whole study: The 500 to 800 repertoires of the first cohort and the roughly 110 validation repertoires were produced on the same platform, according to a later analysis. The study aimed to test whether cataloging public T cell receptors could reveal signatures of past pathogen exposure. In addition to the first cohort of around 670 subjects, a separate validation cohort of around 110 different subjects was used. High-throughput TCR immunosequencing, statistical association of individual TCRs with disease status, and machine learning were combined to predict cytomegalovirus infection status.

Preparation of the library involved the immunoSEQ multiplex PCR assay. For the original study's pipeline: To diagnose cytomegalovirus status from the catalog of TCR beta chain sequences, a statistical classification framework was built. TCRdb took over this immuneACCESS table, retaining in-frame rearrangements with V and J assigned. Such tables are incomplete; in checked studies, under half of the missing clones stem from an unresolved V gene, and the remainder is unexplained. That table supplies the V and J calls and clone size; D and trimming were determined from the DNA. In this sample the table shows 150,000 to 200,000 clones, around nine tenths of which occur a single time. The top ten hold under 3.5% of the sample. The CDR3 goes from the cysteine to the phenylalanine over 15 residues. Of all the DNA, just the CDR3 is kept, 45 bases in frame from base 1. Ends trimmed: V by 7 bases, J by 6 bases; bases unmatched to a gene: 10. CDR1 is given as MGHRA and CDR2 as YSYEKL, both from the germline V gene.

Separate from the approximately 700-subject first cohort, the validation cohort of 90 to 150 subjects was the group to which the donors belonged. Broader findings and caveats from the paper: Of the cluster scores, roughly 95% were above 0 in a later analysis, which found that TCRs clustered in the first cohort also tended to co-occur in the 90 to 150 validation repertoires. The classifier was reported to diagnose cytomegalovirus status with high specificity and sensitivity in both the original cohort and the validation cohort. According to the authors, the approach could potentially be generalized to other disease states and immunological phenotypes. A total of 164 TCR beta chains were listed by the study as associated with cytomegalovirus. A later analysis lacked HLA typing for the validation cohort, so it scored co-occurrence in that cohort across all 120 or so repertoires. In vitro tests confirmed that a few of the cytomegalovirus-associated TCR beta chains recognize cytomegalovirus antigens. Most TCR sequences were observed very rarely across donors, whereas some public TCRs were present in many individuals.

A note on this clone: Its specific antigen is unknown. Qualities for individual bases were not recorded, and no much larger clone is one base off.

The sequence links TRBV4-1 to TRBJ2-3, with TRBD2 identical over 10 junction bases. The sample was PBMCs. This TCR was sampled from a young man in good health and CMV-seropositive. The encoded CDR3 is CASKGPAGGPDTQYF. The DNA sequence is TGCGCCAGCAAGGGTCCAGCGGGGGGGCCGGATACGCAGTATTTT.